A single sample gave rise to the 20 T cell receptor beta chains below, sequenced in a study of blood T cell repertoires in COVID-19. Data came from immunoSEQ multiplex PCR; TCRdb stores just in-frame clones and leaves some out. The sample lists tens of thousands of clones; around 82% were seen once. Sequencing used peripheral blood. These receptors were collected from a human donor in a cohort sampled during active COVID-19.

The V and J genes are TRBV27 and TRBJ2-5; 8 positions agree with TRBD1. The CDR3 runs 15 residues. The germline gives CDR1 MNHEY, CDR2 SMNVEV (reference sequence). V shed 9 bases, J shed 9 bases, and the junction held 18 bases outside the gene matches. The CDR3 nucleotides are TGTGCCAGTGGGCGTATACAGGGGGTACGTTGGGCCCAGTACTTC. Its translation is CASGRIQGVRWAQYF.

This sequence joins TRBV29-1 and TRBJ2-1; maybe TRBD1 (8 bases). CDR1 is SQVTM and CDR2 is ANQGSEA in the germline V gene. The CDR3 is 15 amino acids. V was cut by 7 bases and J by 6 bases, with 22 bases left in between. DNA of the CDR3: TGCAGCGCCCAATGGCGGACAGGGAGGGCCAATGAGCAGTTCTTC. Translation: CSAQWRTGRANEQFF.

The chain uses TRBV18 and TRBJ2-3; the D gene is possibly TRBD1 (5 bases). The V gene's germline CDR1 is KGHSH and CDR2 LQKENI. The CDR3 sequence is 15 residues long. Trimming removed 2 bases from V and 2 bases from J, with 11 bases in between. CDR3 in amino acids: CASSPSRGPTDTQYF. The CDR3 coding sequence is TGTGCCAGCTCACCATCAAGGGGCCCCACAGATACGCAGTATTTT. The full variable domain, completed using reference TRBV18 and TRBJ2-3, is NAGVMQNPRHLVRRRGQEARLRCSPMKGHSHVYWYRQLPEEGLKFMVYLQKENIIDESGMPKERFSAEFPKEGPSILRIQQVVRGDSAAYFCASSPSRGPTDTQYFGPGTRLTVL.

This sequence joins TRBV6-5 and TRBJ2-7, with 9 bases identical to TRBD1. Germline V gene lookup returns CDR1 MNHEY and CDR2 SVGAGI. This CDR3 is 15 amino acids long. V trimming: 6 bases; J trimming: 3 bases; junction bases outside the gene matches: 9. In DNA, the CDR3 is TGTGCCAGCAGCGTTGGACAGGGGAAAAACTACGAGCAGTACTTC. Translation: CASSVGQGKNYEQYF.

The rearrangement uses TRBV2 and TRBJ2-7, with D perhaps matching TRBD2 (6 bases). This CDR3 region has 15 residues. Germline CDR1 and CDR2: SNHLY and FYNNEI. V was clipped by 3 bases and J by 2 bases, with 14 bases between them. The CDR3 DNA is TGTGCCAGCAGTGAGGGGCGGGGTGCTACCTACGAGCAGTACTTC. Amino acid sequence: CASSEGRGATYEQYF.

The V gene is TRBV11-2, the J gene TRBJ2-7, with TRBD1 matching over 8 bases. The CDR3 is 14 amino acids. Germline V gives CDR1 SGHAT, CDR2 FQNNGV. Trimming removed 1 base from V and 2 bases from J; junction bases left unmatched: 1. The CDR3 region is CASSLVQGAYEQYF. In DNA, the CDR3 is TGTGCCAGCAGCTTAGTACAGGGGGCCTACGAGCAGTACTTC.

CDR3 region: CASRGLAGDHYNEQFF. The CDR3 nucleotides are TGTGCCAGCAGGGGACTAGCGGGGGATCACTACAATGAGCAGTTCTTC. V and J are TRBV2 and TRBJ2-1; 14 bases are shared with TRBD2. CDR3 length: 16 residues. V was clipped by 6 bases and J by 3 bases; unmatched bases: 4. Germline V CDR1 and CDR2: SNHLY, FYNNEI.

V gene TRBV5-6 combines with J gene TRBJ1-1; D is ambiguous. The germline CDR1 and CDR2 sequences are SGHDT and YYEEEE. Deletions cut 4 bases from V and 0 bases from J, with 10 bases between. The CDR3 consists of 14 residues. CDR3 in DNA: TGTGCCAGCAGCCCGGGATACATGAACACTGAAGCTTTCTTT. The encoded protein is CASSPGYMNTEAFF.

This clone was recorded once. This chain uses TRBV14 with TRBJ2-2; TRBD1 matches at 7 bases. The CDR3 is 15 residues long. CDR1 is SGHDN, CDR2 FVKESK, per germline. Trimming removed 1 base from V and 4 bases from J; junction bases left unmatched: 3. CDR3 sequence reads: CASSQAGTATGELFF. DNA of the CDR3: TGTGCCAGCAGCCAAGCAGGGACAGCCACCGGGGAGCTGTTTTTT.

This clone was seen only once. The CDR3 DNA is TGTGCCAGCAGTGGATTACAGGGAAGAGAGCAGTTCTTC. It specifies CASSGLQGREQFF. The chain links TRBV25-1 to TRBJ2-1; tentative D call: TRBD1 (6 bases). Germline V CDR1 and CDR2: MGHDK, SYGVNS. This CDR3 has 13 amino acids. Trimming shortened V by 4 bases and J by 10 bases, and 14 bases separated the two germline ends.

The V gene is TRBV27, the J gene TRBJ2-2, with D possibly matching TRBD2 (5 bases). CDR1 is MNHEY, CDR2 SMNVEV, per germline (reference sequence). V was pared by 6 bases and J by 7 bases, with 12 bases between. This CDR3 has 13 residues. The CDR3 is CASSLAGDGELFF. CDR3 DNA: TGTGCCAGCAGCCTAGCCGGGGACGGGGAGCTGTTTTTT.

This clone was counted at least ten times. The junction shows a germline mismatch at one end, possibly a read error. The CDR3 sequence is CASSQPGRGSSHEQYF. The CDR3 DNA is TGTGCCAGCAGCCAACCTGGGAGGGGGAGCTCCCACGAGCAGTACTTC. The chain combines TRBV14 with TRBJ2-7; D is perhaps TRBD2 (7 bases). This CDR3 spans 16 amino acids. Per the germline V gene, CDR1 is SGHDN and CDR2 is FVKESK.

The genes are TRBV19 and TRBJ1-5; D remains ambiguous. CDR1 is LNHDA, CDR2 SQIVND, per germline (reference sequence). The CDR3 spans 12 residues. Trimming took off 6 bases at V and 9 bases at J, with 12 bases between the two ends. This CDR3 reads CASRRFGGPQHF. The CDR3 nucleotides are TGTGCCAGTAGGCGGTTTGGAGGGCCCCAGCATTTT.

This clone was observed a single time. The chain is built from TRBV7-9 and TRBJ1-6, with 9 bases identical to TRBD1. After removal of 6 bases from V and 6 bases from J, the junction contained 3 bases not matched to a gene. Germline loops: CDR1 SEHNR, CDR2 FQNEAQ (reference sequence). This CDR3 has 14 amino acids. The CDR3 loop reads CASRKDRGNSPLHF. The CDR3 DNA reads TGTGCCAGCAGAAAGGACAGGGGTAATTCACCCCTCCACTTT.

The chain has TRBV27 and TRBJ1-5; TRBD1 agrees at 7 bases. This CDR3 spans 14 amino acids. With V trimmed by 5 bases and J by 2 bases, 3 bases remained unmatched. The germline V gene has CDR1 MNHEY and CDR2 SMNVEV (reference sequence). Here the CDR3 DNA reads TGTGCCAGCAGTCGCGGACAGGGCAATCAGCCCCAGCATTTT. Encoded protein: CASSRGQGNQPQHF.

The J gene is TRBJ2-1, the V gene TRBV7-9; D is undetermined. V was trimmed by 5 bases and J by 0 bases, leaving 8 bases between them. The germline gives CDR1 SEHNR, CDR2 FQNEAQ (reference sequence). The CDR3 extends over 14 amino acids. CDR3 loop: CASSREPSYNEQFF. In nucleotides, the CDR3 is TGTGCCAGCAGCCGAGAACCCTCCTACAATGAGCAGTTCTTC.

V is TRBV6-1 and J is TRBJ1-5, with 10 nucleotides matching TRBD1. Germline V CDR1 and CDR2: MNHNS, SASEGT. The length of the CDR3 is 15 residues. J lost 8 bases, V lost 3 bases, and 7 bases had no gene match. In nucleotides, the CDR3 is TGTGCCAGCAGTGATCAGACAGGGGGCGGTGAGCCCCAGCATTTT. Translation gives CASSDQTGGGEPQHF.

The gene calls are TRBV7-9 and TRBJ2-7; the match to TRBD1 covers 12 bases. CDR3 length equals 14 residues. Germline CDR1 is SEHNR and CDR2 is FQNEAQ (reference sequence). Trimming cost V 5 bases and J 6 bases; bases outside gene matches: 5. The CDR3 coding sequence is TGTGCCAGCAGCCCGGGACAGGGGGCAGGCGAGCAGTACTTC. Protein product: CASSPGQGAGEQYF.

The chain links TRBV27 to TRBJ2-5; 11 positions match TRBD2. This CDR3 is 18 amino acids long. With 4 bases clipped from V and 4 bases from J, the junction kept 14 bases outside the gene matches. CDR1 and CDR2 (germline): MNHEY, SMNVEV (reference sequence). Here the CDR3 DNA reads TGTGCCAGCAGTTCCCTAGGGGGTAGCGGGGGGGCTTCAGAGACCCAGTACTTC. It yields the protein CASSSLGGSGGASETQYF.

The chain joins TRBV9 to TRBJ2-7; D perhaps matches TRBD1 (6 bases). This CDR3 comprises 15 residues. Deletions cut 0 bases from V and 0 bases from J, with 10 bases between. Germline V gene sequence: CDR1 SGDLS, CDR2 YYNGEE. The CDR3 reads CASSVGDTSSYEQYF. CDR3 sequence (DNA): TGTGCCAGCAGCGTAGGGGACACAAGCTCCTACGAGCAGTACTTC.